Below, one T cell receptor (beta chain) is given with its context. Its target is not known. This record comes from a study of T cell responses to AZD1222 COVID-19 vaccine. Losses at the gene ends were 4 bases for V and 3 bases for J; bases not matched to a gene: 4. This CDR3 is 15 amino acids long. Germline V CDR1 and CDR2: KGHSH, LQKENI. General study results and limits: Seropositive at baseline were only a handful of AZD1222 recipients. Spike-specific TCR breadth and depth went up after people got two AZD1222 doses. The donor cohort was predominantly white British with a female majority, and clonal diversity may have been underestimated.

TCRdb's table, derived via immunoSEQ multiplex PCR, lists solely in-frame clones and lacks some. The sample holds around 99,000 clones, approximately 90% seen once. This clonotype was sampled from an adult who received the AZD1222 COVID-19 vaccine. The sample consisted of peripheral blood, taken 28 days after the second AZD1222 dose. The V call is TRBV18, the J call TRBJ2-7; 12 nucleotides agree with TRBD1. The CDR3 region is CASSLGTGGSYEQYF. CDR3 coding DNA: TGTGCCAGCTCACTAGGGACAGGGGGCAGCTACGAGCAGTACTTC.